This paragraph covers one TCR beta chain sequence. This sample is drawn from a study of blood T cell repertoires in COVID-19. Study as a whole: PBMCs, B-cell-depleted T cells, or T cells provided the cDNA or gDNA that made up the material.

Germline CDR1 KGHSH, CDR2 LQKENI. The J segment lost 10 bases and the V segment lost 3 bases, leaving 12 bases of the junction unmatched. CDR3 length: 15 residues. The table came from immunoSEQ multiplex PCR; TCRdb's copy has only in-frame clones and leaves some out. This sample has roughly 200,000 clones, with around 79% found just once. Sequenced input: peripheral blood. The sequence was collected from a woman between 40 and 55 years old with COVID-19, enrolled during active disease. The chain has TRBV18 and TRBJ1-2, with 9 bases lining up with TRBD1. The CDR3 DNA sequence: TGTGCCAGCTCACCCTACGGGACAGGGAGAGAGGACTACACCTTC. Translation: CASSPYGTGREDYTF.